This TCR beta chain was captured in a study of blood T cell repertoires in COVID-19. Study in general: The analysed material was cDNA or gDNA that came from T cells, B-cell-depleted T cells, or PBMCs.

TCRdb keeps only in-frame clones here, not all; method: immunoSEQ multiplex PCR. This table holds 100,000 to 150,000 clones, about 82% found once. The CDR3 covers 17 residues. V was clipped by 3 bases and J by 0 bases, with 15 bases between them. CDR1 KGHSH and CDR2 LQKENI come from the germline V gene. V usage is TRBV18 and J usage is TRBJ2-1; D perhaps matches TRBD1 (5 bases). The specimen was peripheral blood. This receptor was identified in a human donor in a cohort sampled during active COVID-19. CDR3 residues: CASSPRQLASSYNEQFF. CDR3 coding DNA: TGTGCCAGCTCACCTAGACAGCTGGCGAGCTCCTACAATGAGCAGTTCTTC. Together with reference TRBV18 and TRBJ2-1, the CDR3 gives the full variable domain: NAGVMQNPRHLVRRRGQEARLRCSPMKGHSHVYWYRQLPEEGLKFMVYLQKENIIDESGMPKERFSAEFPKEGPSILRIQQVVRGDSAAYFCASSPRQLASSYNEQFFGPGTRLTVL.